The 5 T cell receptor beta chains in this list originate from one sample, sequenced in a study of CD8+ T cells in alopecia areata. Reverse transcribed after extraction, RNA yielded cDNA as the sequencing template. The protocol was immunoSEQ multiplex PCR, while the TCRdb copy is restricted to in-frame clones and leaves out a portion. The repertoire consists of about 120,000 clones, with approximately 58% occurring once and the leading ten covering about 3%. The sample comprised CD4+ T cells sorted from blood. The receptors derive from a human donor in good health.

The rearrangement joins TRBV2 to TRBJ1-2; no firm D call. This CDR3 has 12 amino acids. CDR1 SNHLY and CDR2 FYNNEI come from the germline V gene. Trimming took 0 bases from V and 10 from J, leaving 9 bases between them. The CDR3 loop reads CASSEAGLSYTF. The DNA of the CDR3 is TGTGCCAGCAGTGAAGCAGGTCTATCCTACACCTTC.

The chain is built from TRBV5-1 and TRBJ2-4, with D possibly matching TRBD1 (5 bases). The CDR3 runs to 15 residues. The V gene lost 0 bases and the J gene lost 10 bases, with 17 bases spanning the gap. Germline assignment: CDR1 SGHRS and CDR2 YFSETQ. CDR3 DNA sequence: TGCGCCAGCAGCTTGGATAGGGGCCCTCCCAAGATTCAGTACTTC. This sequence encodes CASSLDRGPPKIQYF.

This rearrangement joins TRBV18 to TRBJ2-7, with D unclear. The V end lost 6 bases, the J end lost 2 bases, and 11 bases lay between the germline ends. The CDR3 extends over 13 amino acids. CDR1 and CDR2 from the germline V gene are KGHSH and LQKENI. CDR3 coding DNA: TGTGCCAGCTCGGTTCAAGGCCCCTACGAGCAGTACTTC. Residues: CASSVQGPYEQYF.

CDR3 in amino acids: CASSLALAGQETQYF. In DNA form, the CDR3 reads TGTGCCAGCAGCCTCGCACTAGCGGGGCAAGAGACCCAGTACTTC. The V and J genes are TRBV5-4 and TRBJ2-5, with 10 bases identical to TRBD2. Germline V CDR1 and CDR2: SGHNT, YYREEE (reference sequence). The CDR3 consists of 15 residues. J lost 2 bases, V lost 4 bases, and 5 bases had no gene match.

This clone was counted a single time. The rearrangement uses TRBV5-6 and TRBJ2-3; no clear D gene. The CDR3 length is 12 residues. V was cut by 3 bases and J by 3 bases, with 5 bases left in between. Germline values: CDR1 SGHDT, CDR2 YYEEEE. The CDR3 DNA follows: TGTGCCAGCAGCTCAATGACAGATACGCAGTATTTT. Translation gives CASSSMTDTQYF.